This TCR beta chain was profiled in a study of T cell clones after liver transplantation. The repertoire was sequenced with immunoSEQ multiplex PCR; TCRdb's copy has only in-frame clones and lacks some. The data hold approximately 22,000 clones, with approximately 95% observed a single time. The V segment lost 5 bases and the J segment 5 bases; nucleotides outside the gene matches: 7. This CDR3 has 14 residues. Germline loops: CDR1 SEHNR, CDR2 FQNEAQ (reference sequence). Study-level points and caveats: Post-transplant, graft-donor-reactive CD4 TCRbeta sequences in blood dropped significantly in most of the 8 subjects.

As for this clone: The antigen is not known.

The sample in question was CD8+ T cells from blood, obtained roughly 25 months after liver transplant. The source is a human patient who received a liver transplant. Among the T cells, some may be from the graft donor. The genes are TRBV7-9 and TRBJ2-7; 9 bases align to TRBD2. This chain's CDR3 is CASSIEREADEQYF. CDR3 DNA: TGTGCCAGCAGCATAGAGCGGGAGGCGGACGAGCAGTACTTC.